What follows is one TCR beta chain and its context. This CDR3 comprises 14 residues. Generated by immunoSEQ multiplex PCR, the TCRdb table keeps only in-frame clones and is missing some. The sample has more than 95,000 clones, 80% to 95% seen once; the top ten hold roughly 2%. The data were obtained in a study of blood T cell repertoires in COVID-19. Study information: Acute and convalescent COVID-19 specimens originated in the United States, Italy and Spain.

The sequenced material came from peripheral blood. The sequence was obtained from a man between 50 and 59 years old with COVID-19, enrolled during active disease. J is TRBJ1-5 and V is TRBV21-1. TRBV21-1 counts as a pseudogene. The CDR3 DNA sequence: TGTGCCAGCAGCGGGCCCTGGGGAGTGGTGGCCCAGCATTTT. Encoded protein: CASSGPWGVVAQHF.